These T cell receptor beta chains were read from a single sample in a study of shared clonotypes between healthy human individuals. Produced via immunoSEQ multiplex PCR; TCRdb's table is partial and in-frame only. Here the sample spans roughly 530,000 clones, approximately 95% being singletons. The specimen sequenced was naive CD4+ T cells sorted from blood. The receptor source for this set is a woman between 25 and 40 years old in good health. Each CDR3 is given with its conserved first and last residue. The D gene is left open where the match is weak. The listing skips clone size in some rows; elsewhere it reads once, few, many or a size class.

TRBJ2-7,NA,NA,TRBV18,CASSPQGIIYEQYF,TGTGCCAGCTCACCACAGGGTATAATCTACGAGCAGTACTTC
TRBJ2-7,NA,NA,TRBV5-1,CASSLGGIVEQYF,TGCGCCAGCAGCTTGGGCGGGATTGTCGAGCAGTACTTC
TRBJ1-3,NA,NA,TRBV28,CASSSGAEDTIYF,TGTGCCAGCAGTTCCGGGGCAGAGGACACCATATATTTT
TRBJ2-7,NA,NA,TRBV5-1,CASRGDSEQYF,TGCGCCAGCAGGGGGGATAGCGAGCAGTACTTC
TRBJ1-5,NA,once,TRBV6-5,CASSLGGSNQPQHF,TGTGCCAGCAGCCTAGGGGGTTCCAATCAGCCCCAGCATTTT
TRBJ1-5,NA,NA,TRBV27,CASSSYPATDYSNQPQHF,TGTGCCAGCAGTTCCTACCCTGCGACCGATTATAGCAATCAGCCCCAGCATTTT
TRBJ2-3,TRBD2,NA,TRBV25-1,CASSLSGRPWDTQYF,TGTGCCAGCTCTCTTAGCGGGAGGCCATGGGATACGCAGTATTTT
TRBJ1-1,TRBD1,NA,TRBV5-5,CASSLGPGQGATEAFF,TGTGCCAGCAGCTTGGGACCGGGACAGGGGGCCACTGAAGCTTTCTTT
TRBJ2-7,NA,NA,TRBV18,CASSPMASPTYEQYF,TGTGCCAGCTCACCAATGGCTAGCCCTACCTACGAGCAGTACTTC
TRBJ1-1,TRBD1,NA,TRBV10-3,CAISRGTGGLNTEAFF,TGTGCCATCAGCCGGGGGACAGGGGGCCTGAACACTGAAGCTTTCTTT
TRBJ2-7,TRBD1,NA,TRBV5-1,CASSRGTGEPYEQYF,TGCGCCAGCAGCCGAGGGACAGGGGAGCCCTACGAGCAGTACTTC
TRBJ2-7,NA,NA,TRBV7-8,CASSLAAAYEQYF,TGTGCCAGCAGCTTAGCCGCGGCTTACGAGCAGTACTTC
TRBJ2-1,TRBD2,NA,TRBV5-5,CASSPSGRAYNEQFF,TGTGCCAGCAGCCCTAGCGGGAGGGCCTACAATGAGCAGTTCTTC
TRBJ2-3,TRBD1,NA,TRBV29-1,CSGTPGQIPTDTQYF,TGCAGCGGTACTCCGGGACAGATTCCCACAGATACGCAGTATTTT
TRBJ1-4,NA,once,TRBV18,CASSPGQAREKLFF,TGTGCCAGCTCACCTGGACAAGCAAGAGAAAAACTGTTTTTT
TRBJ2-5,NA,once,TRBV7-6,CASSLGGQAQETQYF,TGTGCCAGCAGCTTAGGGGGGCAGGCCCAAGAGACCCAGTACTTC
TRBJ1-1,NA,NA,TRBV27,CASSLGRVNTEAFF,TGTGCCAGCAGTTTAGGGCGGGTAAACACTGAAGCTTTCTTT